A single sample is the source of the 29 T cell receptor beta chains below, sequenced in a study of cytomegalovirus exposure and HLA in healthy donors. In the PCR, 60 Vbeta and 13 Jbeta primers were used. Profiling relied on immunoSEQ multiplex PCR, and the TCRdb table lists in-frame clones only, not all of them. The sample lists fewer than 150,000 clones, 73% occurring once. The sample taken for sequencing was PBMCs. These receptors were taken from a human donor in good health.

The chain uses TRBV29-1 and TRBJ2-1; 7 positions agree with TRBD2. The CDR3 is made up of 13 amino acids. Germline assignment: CDR1 SQVTM and CDR2 ANQGSEA. V gave up 5 bases and J gave up 7 bases; unmatched junction bases: 8. The DNA for the CDR3 is TGCAGCGTTCTCCTAGCGGACCGTAATGAGCAGTTCTTC. Residues: CSVLLADRNEQFF.

The CDR3 DNA is TGCGCCAGCAGCCGAGGGACAGGGGGTAATAACTATGGCTACACCTTC. It is translated as CASSRGTGGNNYGYTF. The chain combines TRBV5-1 with TRBJ1-2; 11 nucleotides match TRBD1. The V gene's germline CDR1 is SGHRS and CDR2 YFSETQ. The CDR3 totals 16 residues. The V and J ends lost 4 bases and 1 base, in that order; junction bases with no gene match: 6.

V is TRBV25-1 and J is TRBJ2-7; D is unclear. Between the trimmed V and J ends, which lost 1 base and 3 bases, there was a span of 10 bases. The CDR3 is 14 amino acids. The germline gives CDR1 MGHDK, CDR2 SYGVNS. CDR3 sequence (DNA): TGTGCCAGCAGTGAATCGGGTCCCCGCTACGAGCAGTACTTC. Translated, it gives CASSESGPRYEQYF.

The chain employs TRBV30 and TRBJ1-1; D remains unclear. Trimming took off 0 bases at V and 2 bases at J, with 13 bases between the two ends. The CDR3 extends over 15 amino acids. Germline values: CDR1 GTSNPN, CDR2 SVGIG (reference sequence). CDR3 sequence reads: CAWSVGLGSNTEAFF. CDR3 DNA sequence: TGTGCCTGGAGTGTAGGACTTGGAAGTAACACTGAAGCTTTCTTT.

V usage is TRBV6-5 and J usage is TRBJ2-7; TRBD1 aligns across 7 bases. Per germline, CDR1 MNHEY and CDR2 SVGAGI. V was pared by 6 bases and J by 7 bases, with 9 bases of the junction left unmatched. The length of the CDR3 is 13 residues. The CDR3 is CASRRQGTREQYF. DNA of the CDR3: TGTGCCAGCAGAAGACAGGGCACCCGGGAGCAGTACTTC.

The chain has TRBV6-5 and TRBJ2-5, with TRBD2 matching over 7 bases. The germline V gene has CDR1 MNHEY and CDR2 SVGAGI. The CDR3 has 12 amino acids. V gave up 1 base and J gave up 7 bases; unmatched junction bases: 0. The CDR3 DNA follows: TGTGCCAGCAGTTACTGGGGGGGGACCCAGTACTTC. Residues: CASSYWGGTQYF.

The genes are TRBV5-8 and TRBJ2-4, with D possibly being TRBD1 (7 bases). V dropped 4 bases and J dropped 8 bases, with 10 bases sitting between them. This CDR3 has 12 amino acids. Germline V gene data show CDR1 as SGHTS and CDR2 as YDEGEE. CDR3 region: CASSLRGDIQYF. CDR3 DNA: TGTGCCAGCAGCCTCAGGGGGGACATTCAGTACTTC. The full variable domain, its missing parts supplied by reference TRBV5-8 and TRBJ2-4, is EAGVTQSPTHLIKTRGQQATLRCSPISGHTSVYWYQQALGLGLQFLLWYDEGEERNRGNFPPRFSGRQFPNYSSELNVNALELEDSALYLCASSLRGDIQYFGAGTRLSVL.

V and J are TRBV5-1 and TRBJ2-7; 11 nucleotides agree with TRBD1. CDR1 is SGHRS, CDR2 YFSETQ, per germline. The CDR3 totals 15 residues. V lost 4 bases, J lost 3 bases, and 6 bases stayed unmatched. As DNA, the CDR3 is TGCGCCAGCAGCACTGGGACAGGGGGGAACTACGAGCAGTACTTC. Its translation is CASSTGTGGNYEQYF.

This chain uses TRBV9 with TRBJ2-3; 7 bases are a match to TRBD1. Trimming cost V 3 bases and J 2 bases; bases outside gene matches: 6. This CDR3 spans 15 amino acids. From germline, CDR1 is SGDLS and CDR2 YYNGEE. CDR3: CASSGRDSTTDTQYF. As DNA, the CDR3 is TGTGCCAGCAGCGGAAGGGACAGCACCACAGATACGCAGTATTTT.

This clone was detected only a few times. J is TRBJ2-5 and V is TRBV7-8, with 8 positions matching TRBD2. Germline CDR1 and CDR2: SGHVS and FQNEAQ. With V trimmed by 5 bases and J by 5 bases, 4 bases remained unmatched. The CDR3 spans 13 residues. The CDR3 sequence: CASSPGTRETQYF. The CDR3 DNA is TGTGCCAGCAGCCCCGGGACTAGGGAGACCCAGTACTTC.

This clone was seen a few times. This sequence joins TRBV27 and TRBJ2-5; no firm D call. Germline V CDR1 and CDR2: MNHEY, SMNVEV (reference sequence). This CDR3 is 15 amino acids long. V shed 5 bases and J shed 3 bases, with 16 bases lying between them. CDR3 amino acids: CASSPNTIFKETQYF. In DNA form, the CDR3 reads TGTGCCAGCAGTCCCAATACTATATTCAAAGAGACCCAGTACTTC.

A few counts support this clone. The chain links TRBV7-2 to TRBJ2-2; D might be TRBD2 (5 bases). Germline V gene data show CDR1 as SGHTA and CDR2 as FQGNSA. The CDR3 runs 15 residues. V was pared by 1 base and J by 4 bases, with 10 bases between. DNA of the CDR3: TGTGCCAGCAGCTTAGGGAGGACCTCCACCGGGGAGCTGTTTTTT. Amino acids: CASSLGRTSTGELFF. Full variable domain (outside the CDR3, taken from reference TRBV7-2 and TRBJ2-2): GAGVSQSPSNKVTEKGKDVELRCDPISGHTALYWYRQSLGQGLEFLIYFQGNSAPDKSGLPSDRFSAERTGGSVSTLTIQRTQQEDSAVYLCASSLGRTSTGELFFGEGSRLTVL.

The rearrangement joins TRBV4-1 to TRBJ1-2; D possibly corresponds to TRBD1 (5 bases). Germline V gene sequence: CDR1 MGHRA, CDR2 YSYEKL. V shed 1 base and J shed 3 bases, with 12 bases lying between them. The CDR3 runs to 15 residues. The CDR3 spells CASSQVPGRDYGYTF. The CDR3 DNA follows: TGCGCCAGCAGCCAAGTACCAGGGAGGGACTATGGCTACACCTTC.

V and J are TRBV27 and TRBJ2-1; 12 nucleotides line up with TRBD2. Germline CDR1 reads MNHEY; CDR2 reads SMNVEV (reference sequence). J gave up 9 bases and V 4 bases, and 7 bases lay outside the gene matches. The CDR3 has 15 residues. The chain's CDR3 is CASSYSSGGAFEQFF. The CDR3 DNA follows: TGTGCCAGCAGTTACTCTAGCGGGGGGGCTTTTGAGCAGTTCTTC.

There are a few counts of this clone. The chain combines TRBV18 with TRBJ1-1; the D is unclear. V was clipped by 5 bases and J by 1 base, with 8 bases between them. There are 13 residues in the CDR3. CDR1 and CDR2 (germline): KGHSH, LQKENI. The CDR3, as DNA: TGTGCCAGCTCATCTCCGGGGAACACTGAAGCTTTCTTT. This encodes CASSSPGNTEAFF.

The chain combines TRBV18 with TRBJ1-3; D is undetermined. The CDR3 is 16 amino acids. V was cut by 1 base and J by 0 bases, with 10 bases left in between. Looked up from germline, CDR1 is KGHSH and CDR2 is LQKENI. The CDR3 sequence: CASSPLPPSSGNTIYF. For the CDR3, the DNA is TGTGCCAGCTCACCACTTCCGCCGAGCTCTGGAAACACCATATATTTT. Combining the CDR3 with reference TRBV18 and TRBJ1-3 gives the whole variable domain NAGVMQNPRHLVRRRGQEARLRCSPMKGHSHVYWYRQLPEEGLKFMVYLQKENIIDESGMPKERFSAEFPKEGPSILRIQQVVRGDSAAYFCASSPLPPSSGNTIYFGEGSWLTVV.

V and J are TRBV5-4 and TRBJ2-1; TRBD2 is a possible D gene (5 bases). The CDR3 is 15 amino acids. Germline V CDR1 and CDR2: SGHNT, YYREEE (reference sequence). V was trimmed by 3 bases and J by 2 bases, leaving 12 bases between them. The CDR3 DNA sequence: TGTGCCAGCAGCTCCTTTCGGGGAACCTACAATGAGCAGTTCTTC. Amino acid sequence: CASSSFRGTYNEQFF.

J is TRBJ1-6 and V is TRBV6-5; 10 bases map to TRBD1. After removal of 5 bases from V and 9 bases from J, the junction contained 4 bases not matched to a gene. CDR1 and CDR2 (germline): MNHEY, SVGAGI. The CDR3 is 14 residues long. CDR3 amino acids: CASSRDRGRSPLHF. In DNA, the CDR3 is TGTGCCAGCAGTCGAGACAGGGGGCGTTCACCCCTCCACTTT.

The chain recombines TRBV28 with TRBJ1-2; D call uncertain. The CDR3 covers 11 residues. Trimming removed 7 bases at V and 7 bases at J, with 10 bases between. The germline gives CDR1 MDHEN, CDR2 SYDVKM. As DNA, the CDR3 is TGTGCCAGCACAGAGGGTAGTGGCTACACCTTC. Translating it yields CASTEGSGYTF.

This clone was counted a few times. The chain uses TRBV6-1 and TRBJ1-1; D call uncertain. The CDR3 runs 17 residues. V lost 0 bases and J lost 1, with 15 bases in between. From germline, CDR1 is MNHNS and CDR2 SASEGT. The CDR3 spells CASSEAPYSAGNTEAFF. CDR3 nucleotide sequence: TGTGCCAGCAGTGAAGCGCCTTATTCCGCGGGGAACACTGAAGCTTTCTTT.

This chain links TRBV25-1 with TRBJ2-5; D is possibly TRBD1 (6 bases). The better agreement between TRBJ2-7 and the DNA end casts doubt on the J call. CDR1 is MGHDK, CDR2 SYGVNS, per germline. CDR3 length: 12 residues. The CDR3 loop is CASTGQTYEQYF. Written as DNA, the CDR3 is TGTGCCAGCACCGGACAGACCTACGAGCAGTACTTC.

V usage is TRBV28 and J usage is TRBJ2-5; 8 nucleotides match TRBD2. The V gene end was trimmed by 6 bases and the J gene end by 2 bases; junction bases not matched to a gene: 11. The CDR3 is made up of 16 amino acids. Looked up from germline, CDR1 is MDHEN and CDR2 is SYDVKM. The CDR3 loop is CASSIQGGGLQETQYF. In DNA, the CDR3 is TGTGCCAGCAGCATCCAGGGCGGGGGGCTTCAAGAGACCCAGTACTTC.

The chain employs TRBV5-1 and TRBJ1-3, with a possible D match to TRBD1 (5 bases). Per germline, CDR1 SGHRS and CDR2 YFSETQ. This CDR3 is built from 16 residues. V was pared by 1 base and J by 1 base, with 12 bases between. CDR3 sequence (DNA): TGCGCCAGCAGCTTGTTGTCCCACAGGTCTGGAAACACCATATATTTT. Amino acids: CASSLLSHRSGNTIYF.

This clone was counted a few times. The V and J genes are TRBV11-2 and TRBJ1-1; 8 bases are shared with TRBD1. CDR1 SGHAT and CDR2 FQNNGV come from the germline V gene. The CDR3 is 13 amino acids. Trimming cost V 4 bases and J 4 bases; bases outside gene matches: 2. The CDR3 protein is CASSYRGGTEAFF. The CDR3 DNA reads as TGTGCCAGCAGCTACAGGGGGGGCACTGAAGCTTTCTTT.

This clone was counted only a few times. The V call is TRBV4-1, the J call TRBJ1-5; no clear D. Trimming took off 1 base at V and 9 bases at J, with 10 bases between the two ends. Per the germline V gene, CDR1 is MGHRA and CDR2 is YSYEKL. The CDR3 is 13 residues long. CDR3 protein: CASSQALTWPQHF. In nucleotides, the CDR3 is TGCGCCAGCAGCCAAGCACTAACTTGGCCCCAGCATTTT.

J is TRBJ2-7 and V is TRBV7-3; D might be TRBD2 (5 bases). Germline lookup yields CDR1 SGHTA and CDR2 FQGTGA. The CDR3 loop spans 13 amino acids. The ends were cut back, 3 bases at V and 1 base at J, with 7 bases in the middle. The CDR3 spells CASSFSASYEQYF. The CDR3 DNA sequence: TGTGCCAGCAGCTTTAGCGCGTCCTACGAGCAGTACTTC. Based on the CDR3 plus reference TRBV7-3 and TRBJ2-7, the full variable domain is GAGVSQTPSNKVTEKGKYVELRCDPISGHTALYWYRQSLGQGPEFLIYFQGTGAADDSGLPNDRFFAVRPEGSVSTLKIQRTERGDSAVYLCASSFSASYEQYFGPGTRLTVT.

V and J are TRBV28 and TRBJ2-1; D perhaps matches TRBD2 (6 bases). The germline V gene encodes CDR1 MDHEN and CDR2 SYDVKM. Trimming removed 3 bases at V and 3 bases at J, with 9 bases between. CDR3 length equals 14 residues. The CDR3 loop is CASSFGTGYNEQFF. The CDR3 DNA follows: TGTGCCAGCAGTTTCGGGACTGGCTACAATGAGCAGTTCTTC.

The rearrangement joins TRBV29-1 to TRBJ2-3; perhaps TRBD2 as D (7 bases). Germline CDR1 is SQVTM and CDR2 is ANQGSEA. The V end was cut by 3 bases, the J end by 2 bases, with 12 bases between. CDR3 length equals 14 residues. The CDR3 is CSVDGGRYTDTQYF. Written as DNA, the CDR3 is TGCAGCGTTGACGGGGGGCGCTACACAGATACGCAGTATTTT.

The V call is TRBV11-2, the J call TRBJ1-2, with D hard to call. V was shortened by 5 bases and J by 8 bases, with 12 bases between the two germline ends. This CDR3 region has 12 residues. Germline assignment: CDR1 SGHAT and CDR2 FQNNGV. CDR3 sequence (DNA): TGTGCCAGCAGCGCCGTAAGAGGCGGCTACACCTTC. It translates to CASSAVRGGYTF.